This entry is about one TCR beta chain. The data were taken from a study of CD8+ T cells in alopecia areata. RNA was extracted and reverse transcribed into cDNA as the sequencing template. Produced via immunoSEQ multiplex PCR; TCRdb's table is partial and in-frame only. The sample shows 200,000 or so clones, around three fifths of them seen only once. The CDR3 is 16 amino acids. Germline values: CDR1 SGDLS, CDR2 YYNGEE. V was pared by 3 bases and J by 1 base, with 6 bases of the junction left unmatched. This receptor was taken from a human donor in good health. The specimen was CD8+ T cells sorted from blood. The rearrangement uses TRBV9 and TRBJ1-2; 10 nucleotides agree with TRBD1. The CDR3 protein is CASSGEGQGLNYGYTF. The CDR3 DNA reads TGTGCCAGCAGCGGGGAGGGACAGGGGCTTAACTATGGCTACACCTTC.